Shown below are 17 T cell receptor beta chains from a single sample sequenced in a study of regulatory T cells in long-lasting Graves disease. Time point given: persistent/refractory GD, antithyroid drugs over 5 years with positive TRAb. RNA isolated from PBMCs was used to make the TCR library. Arm-PCR with iRepertoire HTBI primers amplified the CDR3 regions for these TCR beta libraries. TCRdb called the multiplex PCR reads again in MiXCR, with one record for every CDR3 protein. The data contain over 650,000 distinct CDR3 sequences, about 30% of them singletons. The sample here was peripheral blood mononuclear cells (PBMCs), taken when the disease was refractory, from a patient treated with antithyroid drugs. Every receptor here comes from a female donor with Graves disease.

A few counts support this clonotype. The chain employs TRBV11-1 and TRBJ2-1; either TRBD1 or TRBD2 may fit D (6 bases each). Trimming pared 2 bases from V and 4 bases from J, leaving 15 bases between. This CDR3 contains 16 residues. The V gene's germline CDR1 is SGHAT and CDR2 FQDESV (reference sequence). The CDR3 DNA is TGTGCCAGCAGCTTACTGGGCGGAGGGGGATACAATGAGCAGTTCTTC. Translated: CASSLLGGGGYNEQFF.

The rearrangement uses TRBV19 and TRBJ2-7, with TRBD2 identical over 14 bases. With 5 bases clipped from V and 2 bases from J, the junction kept 8 bases outside the gene matches. Germline CDR1 reads LNHDA; CDR2 reads SQIVND (reference sequence). This CDR3 contains 17 residues. The CDR3 protein is CASSRGGLAGDTYEQYF. CDR3 DNA sequence: TGTGCCAGTAGTCGTGGGGGACTAGCGGGAGACACCTACGAGCAGTACTTC.

The chain uses TRBV6-2 or TRBV6-3 and TRBJ1-3; D is uncertain. This CDR3 spans 15 amino acids. V was cut by 6 bases and J by 0 bases, with 12 bases left in between. The germline V gene has CDR1 MNHEY and CDR2 SVGEGT. The CDR3 DNA is TGTGCCAGCAGGGCCCAACCCAGCTCTGGAAACACCATATATTTT. It codes for CASRAQPSSGNTIYF.

Details on this clonotype: A much bigger clone sits one base away, suggesting this may be a read error. This chain joins TRBV7-9 and TRBJ1-6; D may be TRBD1 (5 bases). CDR1 and CDR2 (germline): SEHNR, FQNEAQ (reference sequence). The length of the CDR3 is 16 residues. CDR3 residues: CVSSLYAGPSNSPLHF. CDR3 nucleotides: TGTGTCAGCAGCTTATATGCGGGGCCATCGAATTCACCCCTCCACTTT. Complete variable domain (other parts from reference TRBV7-9 and TRBJ1-6): DTGVSQNPRHKITKRGQNVTFRCDPISEHNRLYWYRQTLGQGPEFLTYFQNEAQLEKSRLLSDRFSAERPKGSFSTLEIQRTEQGDSAMYLCVSSLYAGPSNSPLHFGNGTRLTVT.

This sequence joins TRBV12-3 or TRBV12-4 and TRBJ2-7; no firm D call. V dropped 6 bases and J dropped 3 bases, with 12 bases sitting between them. This CDR3 region has 13 residues. DNA for the CDR3: TGTGCCAGCAGCTTCGCGCGGCGCTACGAGCAGTACTTC. As protein: CASSFARRYEQYF.

This clonotype was counted at least ten times. The J gene is TRBJ1-1, the V gene TRBV6-4, with 7 bases identical to TRBD1. Germline V lookup: CDR1 MRHNA, CDR2 SNTAGT. This CDR3 spans 15 amino acids. V lost 3 bases and J lost 5; bases outside the gene matches: 9. The CDR3 sequence is CASSELAGGGTEAFF. The CDR3 DNA follows: TGTGCCAGCAGTGAATTGGCAGGGGGAGGGACTGAAGCTTTCTTT.

The rearrangement uses TRBV12-3 or TRBV12-4 and TRBJ2-2; 12 bases are shared with TRBD2. CDR3 length: 21 residues. V trimming: 4 bases; J trimming: 0 bases; junction bases outside the gene matches: 15. The CDR3 reads CASSYATVLAGGRANTGELFF. The CDR3, as DNA: TGTGCCAGCAGTTACGCAACGGTACTAGCGGGAGGTAGGGCGAACACCGGGGAGCTGTTTTTT.

As DNA, the CDR3 is TGTGCCAGCAGGAGGCCCCTAGAACAGGGGCCGGACACTGAAGCTTTCTTT. This codes for CASRRPLEQGPDTEAFF. The V call is TRBV6-1, the J call TRBJ1-1; 7 nucleotides align to TRBD1. There are 17 residues in the CDR3. Unmatched junction bases numbered 16, after V lost 6 bases and J lost 3 bases. Germline V gives CDR1 MNHNS, CDR2 SASEGT.

This chain uses TRBV6-1 with TRBJ1-5; TRBD1 aligns across 7 bases. CDR1 is MNHNS, CDR2 SASEGT, per germline. The CDR3 covers 15 residues. V lost 5 bases to trimming and J lost 0 bases; unmatched junction nucleotides: 4. The CDR3 DNA reads as TGTGCCAGCAGTCGACAGGGTTTTAGCAATCAGCCCCAGCATTTT. Translating it yields CASSRQGFSNQPQHF.

This chain links TRBV5-1 with TRBJ2-7; D tentatively reads TRBD1 or TRBD2 (5 bases each). CDR1 and CDR2 from the germline V gene are SGHRS and YFSETQ. The CDR3 consists of 14 residues. Trimming left V 4 bases short and J 6 bases short, with 17 bases between. CDR3 sequence: CASSVTGPGAEQYF. The CDR3 bases are TGCGCCAGCAGCGTCACGGGGCCCGGGGCCGAGCAGTACTTC.

A single count supports this clonotype. The chain recombines TRBV14 with TRBJ2-7; 9 nucleotides align to TRBD1. The CDR3 is 15 amino acids. Unmatched junction bases numbered 8, after V lost 5 bases and J lost 3 bases. The germline V gene encodes CDR1 SGHDN and CDR2 FVKESK. The CDR3 is CASSTQPGQGYEQYF. DNA for the CDR3: TGTGCCAGCAGCACACAACCGGGACAGGGCTACGAGCAGTACTTC.

This chain links TRBV27 with TRBJ2-7; 13 nucleotides match TRBD2. Germline V CDR1 and CDR2: MNHEY, SMNVEV (reference sequence). Trimming removed 8 bases from V and 4 bases from J; junction bases left unmatched: 5. The CDR3 covers 14 residues. The CDR3 here is CASQRTSGSYEQYF. As DNA, the CDR3 is TGTGCCAGCCAACGGACTAGCGGGAGTTACGAGCAGTACTTC.

The chain recombines TRBV28 with TRBJ1-4; the match to TRBD1 covers 8 bases. Germline loops: CDR1 MDHEN, CDR2 SYDVKM. Germline trimming cut 4 bases from V and 0 bases from J; bases unmatched to any gene: 7. The CDR3 length is 17 residues. In nucleotides, the CDR3 is TGTGCCAGCAGTTCATTCGGGACAGGTGCAACTAATGAAAAACTGTTTTTT. Protein product: CASSSFGTGATNEKLFF. Using reference TRBV28 and TRBJ1-4 for the parts outside the CDR3, the full variable domain is DVKVTQSSRYLVKRTGEKVFLECVQDMDHENMFWYRQDPGLGLRLIYFSYDVKMKEKGDIPEGYSVSREKKERFSLILESASTNQTSMYLCASSSFGTGATNEKLFFGSGTQLSVL.

The chain links TRBV3-1 to TRBJ2-7; weak D call: TRBD2 (5 bases). CDR3 length: 16 residues. Germline V gene lookup returns CDR1 LGHDT and CDR2 YNNKEL (reference sequence). V lost 4 bases to trimming and J lost 1 base, with 17 bases between them. CDR3 nucleotide sequence: TGTGCCAGCAGCCGGGAGCTCCGATTATCATCCTACGAGCAGTACTTC. Protein: CASSRELRLSSYEQYF.

The sample holds a few counts of this clonotype. The chain has TRBV3-1 and TRBJ2-2, with 8 bases fitting TRBD2. This CDR3 is built from 17 residues. V shed 5 bases, J shed 7 bases, and the junction held 15 bases outside the gene matches. CDR1 and CDR2 (germline): LGHDT, YNNKEL (reference sequence). The CDR3 DNA reads as TGTGCCAGCAGCTACCCGGGGGCTAGCGGGCTTCGCGGGGAGCTGTTTTTT. Protein: CASSYPGASGLRGELFF.

The genes are TRBV9 and TRBJ2-2, with TRBD2 identical over 9 bases. CDR3 length: 15 amino acids. Germline CDR1 is SGDLS and CDR2 is YYNGEE. The junction had 2 bases not matched to a gene; V was cut back by 3 bases and J by 2 bases. CDR3 coding DNA: TGTGCCAGCAGCGCGACTAGCGGTAACACCGGGGAGCTGTTTTTT. It codes for CASSATSGNTGELFF.

For this clonotype: At one boundary the junction diverges from the germline segment, which might be a read error. The rearrangement joins TRBV19 to TRBJ1-5; no reliable D call. The CDR3 is made up of 14 amino acids. Per germline, CDR1 LNHDA and CDR2 SQIVND (reference sequence). The CDR3 DNA reads TGTGCCAGTAGGATAGATAGCAGCAATCAGCCCCAGCATTTT. It encodes CASRIDSSNQPQHF.